This T cell receptor beta chain originates from a study of monozygotic twins with inflammatory bowel disease. Turning to this clonotype: The antigen is undetermined.

Study-wide results and caveats: Telling different T cell subtypes apart from each other was not possible.

The germline CDR1 and CDR2 sequences are KGHDR and SFDVKD. The CDR3 has 16 amino acids. Blood was drawn once per donor, and each sample measured around 2.6 ml. Template switching introduced UMIs that contain a 6-nucleotide sample barcode. TCRdb reprocessed the 5' RACE reads and keeps a single row for each CDR3 protein, giving no DNA. Its table records 140,000 to 150,000 distinct CDR3 sequences. Specimen: blood. This clonotype originated in a human donor with ulcerative colitis or Crohn's disease, or a healthy co-twin of an affected twin (not recorded which). The V and J genes are TRBV24-1 and TRBJ2-2; TCRdb designates TRBD1, a call that cannot be tested without DNA. The chain's CDR3 is CATSDPVTLDTGELFF.